This T cell receptor beta chain was captured by sequencing in a study of OX40 agonist ivuxolimab in advanced cancers. Findings and limits, study-wide: At doses 0.1 to 3.0 mg/kg, CD4+ and CD8+ clones expanded. Average numbers of expanded clones were greater in CD8+ T cells than in CD4+.

The CDR3 has 18 residues. Germline loops: CDR1 SGHRS, CDR2 YFSETQ. V was clipped by 0 bases and J by 0 bases; unmatched bases: 10. Remarks on this clone: Its antigen is not known.

Sequenced by immunoSEQ multiplex PCR; TCRdb stores in-frame clones only, minus some. The sample consists of around 67,000 clones, about 85% of them appearing once. The sequence derives from an adult with an advanced solid tumor such as melanoma, head and neck, liver or kidney cancer. Material: CD4+ or CD8+ T cells sorted from blood, obtained in a trial of the OX40 agonist ivuxolimab. The chain combines TRBV5-1 with TRBJ2-7; 9 positions agree with TRBD2. For the CDR3, the DNA is TGCGCCAGCAGCTTGGCACCTAGCGGGATGGGACTCTCCTACGAGCAGTACTTC. Its translation: CASSLAPSGMGLSYEQYF.